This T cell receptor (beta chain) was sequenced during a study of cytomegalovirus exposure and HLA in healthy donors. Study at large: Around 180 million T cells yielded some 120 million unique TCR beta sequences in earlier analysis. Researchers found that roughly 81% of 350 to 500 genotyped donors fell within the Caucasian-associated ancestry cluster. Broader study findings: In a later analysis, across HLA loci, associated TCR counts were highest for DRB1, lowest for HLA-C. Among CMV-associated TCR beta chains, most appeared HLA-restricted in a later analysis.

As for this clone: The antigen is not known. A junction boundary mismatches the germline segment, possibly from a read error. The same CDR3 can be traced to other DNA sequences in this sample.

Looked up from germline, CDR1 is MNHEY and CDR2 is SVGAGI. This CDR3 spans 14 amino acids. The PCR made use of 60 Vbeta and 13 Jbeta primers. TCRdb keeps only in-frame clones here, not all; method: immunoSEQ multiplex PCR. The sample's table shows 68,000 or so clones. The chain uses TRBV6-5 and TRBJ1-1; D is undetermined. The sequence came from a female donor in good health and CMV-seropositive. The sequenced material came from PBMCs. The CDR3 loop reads CASSYSKPTSEAFF. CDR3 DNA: TGTGCCAGCAGTTACTCGAAGCCCACCTCTGAAGCCTTCTTT.